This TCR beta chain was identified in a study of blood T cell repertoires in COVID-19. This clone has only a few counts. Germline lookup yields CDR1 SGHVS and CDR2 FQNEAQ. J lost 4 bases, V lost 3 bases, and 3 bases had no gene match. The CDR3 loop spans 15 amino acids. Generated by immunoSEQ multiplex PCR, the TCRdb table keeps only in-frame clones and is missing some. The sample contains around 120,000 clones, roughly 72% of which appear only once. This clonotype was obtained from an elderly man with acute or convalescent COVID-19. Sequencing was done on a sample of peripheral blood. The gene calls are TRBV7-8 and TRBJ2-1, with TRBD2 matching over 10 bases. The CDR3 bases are TGTGCCAGCAGCTTGGGACTAGCGAAATACAATGAGCAGTTCTTC. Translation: CASSLGLAKYNEQFF.